The 23 T cell receptor beta chains below were found in one sample sequenced in a study of follicular helper T cells after annual influenza vaccination. Time point reported: 2014-2015 season, pre-vaccination. The data were produced by immunoSEQ multiplex PCR, yet TCRdb's version contains in-frame clones alone and is incomplete. Of roughly 13,000 clones in the sample, approximately 84% were seen once. The starting material was CXCR5- memory CD4+ T cells sorted from blood, obtained on the day of influenza vaccination. Receptors originate from an adult who received the influenza vaccine.

V gene TRBV5-1 combines with J gene TRBJ1-5; no clear D gene. This CDR3 spans 14 amino acids. Trimming took off 4 bases at V and 7 bases at J, with 15 bases between the two ends. Germline CDR1 is SGHRS and CDR2 is YFSETQ. The CDR3 region is CASSPRGGRQPQHF. DNA for the CDR3: TGCGCCAGCAGCCCTCGGGGAGGGAGACAGCCCCAGCATTTT.

This clone appeared once. The chain has TRBV6-5 and TRBJ1-2; tentative D call: TRBD1 (5 bases). V lost 2 bases to trimming and J lost 7 bases, with 11 bases between them. Germline assignment: CDR1 MNHEY and CDR2 SVGAGI. The CDR3 has 13 residues. The CDR3 DNA follows: TGTGCCAGCAGTTACGGGACGTTCTCTGGCTACACCTTC. Encoded protein: CASSYGTFSGYTF.

This clone was seen a single time. This rearrangement joins TRBV30 to TRBJ2-5, with 8 bases fitting TRBD2. V lost 0 bases and J lost 2; bases outside the gene matches: 11. This CDR3 comprises 17 residues. The germline V gene has CDR1 GTSNPN and CDR2 SVGIG (reference sequence). The CDR3 sequence: CAWSVQRTSGLQETQYF. In DNA form, the CDR3 reads TGTGCCTGGAGTGTACAACGTACTAGCGGCCTGCAAGAGACCCAGTACTTC.

The J gene is TRBJ1-2, the V gene TRBV7-8, with D uncertain. Trimming removed 1 base from V and 5 bases from J, with 8 bases in between. CDR1 is SGHVS, CDR2 FQNEAQ, per germline. There are 13 residues in the CDR3. CDR3 amino acids: CASSLGPRYGYTF. As DNA, the CDR3 is TGTGCCAGCAGCTTAGGTCCTAGGTATGGCTACACCTTC.

The rearrangement uses TRBV29-1 and TRBJ2-3; TRBD2 matches 8 bases. The V gene's germline CDR1 is SQVTM and CDR2 ANQGSEA. The junction had 20 bases not matched to a gene; V was cut back by 6 bases and J by 3 bases. The CDR3 length is 18 residues. The CDR3 region has the DNA TGCAGCGTCTCGCCTTCAGCGGGGGCTACGGTGGGGACAGATACGCAGTATTTT. Translating it yields CSVSPSAGATVGTDTQYF.

The chain couples TRBV15 to TRBJ1-2; D is unclear. Trimming pared 1 base from V and 2 bases from J, leaving 5 bases between. This CDR3 contains 13 residues. Germline CDR1 reads LNHNV; CDR2 reads YYDKDF (reference sequence). For the CDR3, the DNA is TGTGCCACCAGCAGAGGTGGCAACTATGGCTACACCTTC. This gives the protein CATSRGGNYGYTF. The complete variable domain, with remaining parts taken from reference TRBV15 and TRBJ1-2, reads DAMVIQNPRYQVTQFGKPVTLSCSQTLNHNVMYWYQQKSSQAPKLLFHYYDKDFNNEADTPDNFQSRRPNTSFCFLDIRSPGLGDTAMYLCATSRGGNYGYTFGSGTRLTVV.

In its sample, this clone was seen a few times. The rearrangement links TRBV5-4 to TRBJ1-6; TRBD1 aligns across 8 bases. Germline CDR1 reads SGHNT; CDR2 reads YYREEE (reference sequence). CDR3 length: 14 residues. Trimming at V came to 5 bases and at J to 8 bases, leaving 6 bases not matched to a gene. DNA for the CDR3: TGTGCCAGCAGAGGACAGGGAGGCCATTCACCCCTCCACTTT. This encodes CASRGQGGHSPLHF.

This chain connects TRBV2 to TRBJ1-5, with D uncertain. V was cut by 1 base and J by 5 bases, with 9 bases left in between. Germline V gene sequence: CDR1 SNHLY, CDR2 FYNNEI. This CDR3 is 14 amino acids long. CDR3 DNA sequence: TGTGCCAGCAGTGAAGTCGGTGGCTATCAGCCCCAGCATTTT. It codes for CASSEVGGYQPQHF. Variable domain in full (rest from reference TRBV2 and TRBJ1-5): EPEVTQTPSHQVTQMGQEVILRCVPISNHLYFYWYRQILGQKVEFLVSFYNNEISEKSEIFDDQFSVERPDGSNFTLKIRSTKLEDSAMYFCASSEVGGYQPQHFGDGTRLSIL.

In nucleotides, the CDR3 is TGTGCCAGTAGCCGACGGTACCAAGAGACCCAGTACTTC. Amino acid sequence: CASSRRYQETQYF. The genes are TRBV19 and TRBJ2-5; no firm D call. Trimming removed 6 bases at V and 0 bases at J, with 8 bases between. This CDR3 region has 13 residues. Germline CDR1 LNHDA, CDR2 SQIVND (reference sequence).

The chain is built from TRBV10-2 and TRBJ2-5; D is uncertain. The V end was cut by 0 bases, the J end by 2 bases, with 4 bases between. The CDR3 is 13 amino acids. Germline V gene lookup returns CDR1 WSHSY and CDR2 SAAADI. CDR3 protein: CASSESGQETQYF. DNA for the CDR3: TGCGCCAGCAGTGAGTCGGGTCAAGAGACCCAGTACTTC.

The chain joins TRBV2 to TRBJ1-1; D remains ambiguous. The V gene's germline CDR1 is SNHLY and CDR2 FYNNEI. This CDR3 has 16 residues. Trimming stripped 4 bases from V and 1 base from J, with 16 bases between. CDR3 coding DNA: TGTGCCAGCAGTGCGCGCCCCCCGCTGGCGAACACTGAAGCTTTCTTT. Translation gives CASSARPPLANTEAFF.

This rearrangement joins TRBV7-2 to TRBJ1-3; 7 bases line up with TRBD1. The CDR3 runs 14 residues. Germline lookup yields CDR1 SGHTA and CDR2 FQGNSA. V was clipped by 3 bases and J by 2 bases; unmatched bases: 1. CDR3 residues: CASSLQGAGNTIYF. CDR3 coding DNA: TGTGCCAGCAGCTTGCAGGGGGCTGGAAACACCATATATTTT.

This chain uses TRBV7-8 with TRBJ1-6, with D perhaps matching TRBD1 (6 bases). The CDR3 consists of 15 residues. Germline lookup yields CDR1 SGHVS and CDR2 FQNEAQ. V lost 8 bases, J lost 8 bases, and 19 bases lay in between. The CDR3 here is CASRRERGSYSPLHF. In nucleotides, the CDR3 is TGTGCCAGCCGCCGGGAGAGGGGGTCCTATTCACCCCTCCACTTT. Full variable domain (missing parts from reference TRBV7-8 and TRBJ1-6): GAGVSQSPRYKVAKRGQDVALRCDPISGHVSLFWYQQALGQGPEFLTYFQNEAQLDKSGLPSDRFFAERPEGSVSTLKIQRTQQEDSAVYLCASRRERGSYSPLHFGNGTRLTVT.

J is TRBJ2-2 and V is TRBV5-1; D gene ambiguous. The germline V gene encodes CDR1 SGHRS and CDR2 YFSETQ. Trimming took off 4 bases at V and 7 bases at J, with 11 bases between the two ends. There are 13 residues in the CDR3. For the CDR3, the DNA is TGCGCCAGCAGCCCAGTAATAGGCGGGGAGCTGTTTTTT. It encodes CASSPVIGGELFF.

This chain connects TRBV6-1 to TRBJ2-2; 10 bases map to TRBD1. The CDR3 runs 15 residues. V gave up 5 bases and J gave up 6 bases; unmatched junction bases: 6. CDR1 MNHNS and CDR2 SASEGT come from the germline V gene. This CDR3 is CASSPGQGLAGELFF. The DNA for the CDR3 is TGTGCCAGCAGTCCGGGACAGGGGTTAGCCGGGGAGCTGTTTTTT.

This chain uses TRBV7-9 with TRBJ2-7; 8 bases are a match to TRBD1. V shed 4 bases and J 6 bases; nucleotides not matched to a gene: 2. The CDR3 covers 12 residues. Germline-derived CDR1 and CDR2 are SEHNR and FQNEAQ (reference sequence). The CDR3 reads CASSWGTGEQYF. The CDR3 DNA sequence: TGTGCCAGCAGCTGGGGGACAGGCGAGCAGTACTTC.

The chain carries TRBV2 and TRBJ2-3; a weak D match, TRBD1 (5 bases). The CDR3 length is 12 residues. Germline V gene data show CDR1 as SNHLY and CDR2 as FYNNEI. V was shortened by 6 bases and J by 2 bases, with 6 bases between the two germline ends. In DNA, the CDR3 is TGTGCCAGCAGGACAGACACAGATACGCAGTATTTT. Its protein product is CASRTDTDTQYF.

The V call is TRBV7-9, the J call TRBJ1-4, with a weak D call TRBD1 (5 bases). V was pared by 5 bases and J by 5 bases, with 15 bases between. The germline V gene encodes CDR1 SEHNR and CDR2 FQNEAQ (reference sequence). The CDR3 contains 15 residues. The CDR3 DNA follows: TGTGCCAGCAGCCCCATGGGGGGAGAGAATGAAAAACTGTTTTTT. Encoded protein: CASSPMGGENEKLFF.

The J gene is TRBJ1-4, the V gene TRBV28, with D hard to call. CDR3 size: 12 residues. V was clipped by 4 bases and J by 8 bases, with 8 bases between them. Germline-derived CDR1 and CDR2 are MDHEN and SYDVKM. The CDR3 loop reads CASSSPGEKLFF. The CDR3 nucleotides read TGTGCCAGCAGTTCCCCCGGCGAAAAACTGTTTTTT.

V is TRBV2 and J is TRBJ2-2; D may correspond to TRBD1 or TRBD2 (7 bases each). This CDR3 spans 15 amino acids. V lost 3 bases and J lost 4, with 12 bases in between. Germline V CDR1 and CDR2: SNHLY, FYNNEI. CDR3 nucleotide sequence: TGTGCCAGCAGTGAGCAGGGGGGGACCACCGGGGAGCTGTTTTTT. As protein: CASSEQGGTTGELFF.

This clone has just one count. This chain links TRBV28 with TRBJ1-1; 7 bases align to TRBD1. The CDR3 contains 15 residues. With 6 bases clipped from V and 6 bases from J, the junction kept 13 bases outside the gene matches. Germline loops: CDR1 MDHEN, CDR2 SYDVKM. The chain's CDR3 is CASRPPDRDFPEAFF. CDR3 nucleotides: TGTGCCAGCAGACCCCCAGACAGGGACTTCCCTGAAGCTTTCTTT. Complete variable domain (other parts from reference TRBV28 and TRBJ1-1): DVKVTQSSRYLVKRTGEKVFLECVQDMDHENMFWYRQDPGLGLRLIYFSYDVKMKEKGDIPEGYSVSREKKERFSLILESASTNQTSMYLCASRPPDRDFPEAFFGQGTRLTVV.

J is TRBJ1-2 and V is TRBV2; no clear D gene. Looked up from germline, CDR1 is SNHLY and CDR2 is FYNNEI. Trimming stripped 5 bases from V and 8 bases from J, with 12 bases between. The CDR3 runs to 12 residues. CDR3 region: CASSTYIGGYTF. CDR3 in DNA: TGTGCCAGCAGTACCTACATTGGGGGCTACACCTTC.

V and J are TRBV7-2 and TRBJ2-3; D may match TRBD1 or TRBD2 (5 bases each). Germline lookup yields CDR1 SGHTA and CDR2 FQGNSA. CDR3 length: 15 residues. Trimming took off 7 bases at V and 0 bases at J, with 14 bases between the two ends. The CDR3 nucleotides are TGTGCCAGCACTTACGGGGCCCCTAGCACAGATACGCAGTATTTT. Its translation: CASTYGAPSTDTQYF. Looking up the rest from reference TRBV7-2 and TRBJ2-3 gives the full variable domain: GAGVSQSPSNKVTEKGKDVELRCDPISGHTALYWYRQSLGQGLEFLIYFQGNSAPDKSGLPSDRFSAERTGGSVSTLTIQRTQQEDSAVYLCASTYGAPSTDTQYFGPGTRLTVL.